This TCR beta chain was found in a study of identifying expanded T cells in peripheral blood. Findings and limits, study-wide: Clone count variance between roughly 2-week samples rose with total template count. Approximately 1.1 clones differed between technical replicates, versus around 15 and 18 over time.

This CDR3 comprises 14 residues. The germline V gene has CDR1 KGHSH and CDR2 LQKENI. Deletions cut 3 bases from V and 12 bases from J, with 20 bases between. Assay used: immunoSEQ multiplex PCR; TCRdb lists only in-frame clones, some missing. This table has tens of thousands of clones, around 84% appearing once. Healthy donors had no documented immune events, such as infections, while sampled. To note about this clone: The target antigen is unknown.

The chain joins TRBV18 to TRBJ1-1; weak D call: TRBD1 (6 bases). Sequenced input: blood. The receptor comes from a person between 18 and 75 years old in good health. The CDR3 DNA reads TGTGCCAGCTCACCCGGTCCTCAGGGGCGCGTCCCTTTCTTT. Protein: CASSPGPQGRVPFF.